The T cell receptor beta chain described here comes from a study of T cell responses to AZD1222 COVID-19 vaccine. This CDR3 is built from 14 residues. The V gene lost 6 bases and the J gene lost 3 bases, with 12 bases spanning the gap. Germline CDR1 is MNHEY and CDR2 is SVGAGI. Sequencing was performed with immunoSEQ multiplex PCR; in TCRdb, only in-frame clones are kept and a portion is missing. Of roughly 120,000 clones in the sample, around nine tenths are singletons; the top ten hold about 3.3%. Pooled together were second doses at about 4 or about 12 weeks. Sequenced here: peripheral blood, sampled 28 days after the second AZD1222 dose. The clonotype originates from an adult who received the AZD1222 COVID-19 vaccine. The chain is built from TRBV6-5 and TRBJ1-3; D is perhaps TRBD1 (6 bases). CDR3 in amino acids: CASRTGLGGNTIYF. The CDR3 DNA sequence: TGTGCCAGCAGAACAGGGTTGGGTGGAAACACCATATATTTT.